Each of the 20 T cell receptor beta chains below was sequenced from the same sample in a study of identical twins. TCRdb called the 5' RACE reads again in MiXCR, with one record for every CDR3 protein. Found here are roughly 250,000 distinct CDR3 sequences, roughly 7% of them singletons; the top ten hold 3.6%. This sample was shared with a second study, whose subject was yellow fever vaccine responses in identical twins.

The sequenced sample consisted of memory (CD45RO+) T cells sorted from blood. These TCRs come from a woman under 30 in good health.

The J gene is TRBJ2-7, the V gene TRBV13; D possibly uses TRBD1 or TRBD2 (5 bases each). Between the trimmed V and J ends, which lost 3 bases and 5 bases, there was a span of 8 bases. The CDR3 covers 12 residues. Looked up from germline, CDR1 is PRHDT and CDR2 is FYEKMQ (reference sequence). CDR3 coding DNA: TGTGCCAGCAGCTTCGGGGCGGACGAGCAGTACTTC. Its translation is CASSFGADEQYF.

In this sample, this clonotype turned up a few times. The chain has TRBV20-1 and TRBJ2-5, with D unclear. CDR1 is DFQATT, CDR2 SNEGSKA, per germline (reference sequence). The CDR3 length is 14 residues. V was shortened by 6 bases and J by 4 bases, with 18 bases between the two germline ends. CDR3 residues: CSAFLLLVSETQYF. CDR3 bases: TGCAGTGCCTTTCTTCTTTTAGTTTCAGAGACCCAGTACTTC.

This clonotype turned up a few times. This sequence joins TRBV7-6 and TRBJ2-5; D gene ambiguous. Germline CDR1 SGHVS, CDR2 FNYEAQ. This CDR3 contains 14 residues. The V gene lost 4 bases and the J gene lost 5 bases, with 14 bases spanning the gap. DNA for the CDR3: TGTGCCAGCAGCTCTCCCCGGAATGAGGAGACCCAGTACTTC. Its translation is CASSSPRNEETQYF.

This clonotype appeared many times. V is TRBV7-8 and J is TRBJ2-5, with no clear D. Per the germline V gene, CDR1 is SGHVS and CDR2 is FQNEAQ. The V end was cut by 2 bases, the J end by 1 base, with 8 bases between. The CDR3 covers 14 residues. CDR3 DNA sequence: TGTGCCAGCAGCTTAATACTCCCCCAAGAGACCCAGTACTTC. As protein: CASSLILPQETQYF.

The sample holds a few counts of this clonotype. The genes are TRBV11-2 and TRBJ2-7; TRBD1 might be the D (6 bases). V was clipped by 0 bases and J by 3 bases, with 18 bases between them. The CDR3 is 17 residues long. Germline lookup yields CDR1 SGHAT and CDR2 FQNNGV. The CDR3 is CASSLDHFGGGHYEQYF. For the CDR3, the DNA is TGTGCCAGCAGCTTAGATCACTTTGGGGGCGGCCACTACGAGCAGTACTTC. Using reference TRBV11-2 and TRBJ2-7 for the parts outside the CDR3, the full variable domain is EAGVAQSPRYKIIEKRQSVAFWCNPISGHATLYWYQQILGQGPKLLIQFQNNGVVDDSQLPKDRFSAERLKGVDSTLKIQPAKLEDSAVYLCASSLDHFGGGHYEQYFGPGTRLTVT.

This clonotype was counted a few times. The chain recombines TRBV5-4 with TRBJ1-2; D gene ambiguous. V was cut by 2 bases and J by 5 bases, with 16 bases left in between. This CDR3 is built from 15 residues. Germline V lookup: CDR1 SGHNT, CDR2 YYREEE (reference sequence). Written as DNA, the CDR3 is TGTGCCAGCAGCTTAAGCGGCGGAACTTTTTATGGCTACACCTTC. Its protein product is CASSLSGGTFYGYTF.

This clonotype occurred a few times. V usage is TRBV29-1 and J usage is TRBJ2-2; D is unresolved. Germline V gene lookup returns CDR1 SQVTM and CDR2 ANQGSEA. The CDR3 totals 12 residues. V was clipped by 4 bases and J by 4 bases, with 7 bases between them. The CDR3 DNA sequence: TGCAGCGTTGGGCATACCACCGGGGAGCTGTTTTTT. Its translation: CSVGHTTGELFF.

This clonotype was seen only a few times. The chain joins TRBV28 to TRBJ2-7, with TRBD1 identical over 7 bases. V lost 3 bases to trimming and J lost 3 bases; unmatched junction nucleotides: 5. Germline CDR1 is MDHEN and CDR2 is SYDVKM. This CDR3 comprises 14 residues. Here the CDR3 reads CASSFATGDYEQYF. In nucleotides, the CDR3 is TGTGCCAGCAGTTTCGCCACAGGGGACTACGAGCAGTACTTC.

The rearrangement uses TRBV7-2 and TRBJ2-4; no definite D call. CDR1 and CDR2 (germline): SGHTA, FQGNSA. V was clipped by 4 bases and J by 0 bases, with 16 bases between them. This CDR3 has 17 residues. The CDR3 DNA is TGTGCCAGCAGCTCACCAACGGACGGTCGAGCCAAAAACATTCAGTACTTC. Translation: CASSSPTDGRAKNIQYF.

This clonotype appeared a few times. V and J are TRBV20-1 and TRBJ2-7, with a weak D call TRBD2 (5 bases). V shed 0 bases and J shed 4 bases, with 13 bases lying between them. Germline loops: CDR1 DFQATT, CDR2 SNEGSKA (reference sequence). The CDR3 covers 14 residues. The CDR3 loop reads CSARDPGVGYEQYF. For the CDR3, the DNA is TGCAGTGCTAGAGATCCCGGGGTCGGGTACGAGCAGTACTTC.

This clonotype has a count of ten or more. The chain combines TRBV12-3 or TRBV12-4 with TRBJ2-3; possibly TRBD1 or TRBD2 for D (5 bases each). V was trimmed by 2 bases and J by 7 bases, leaving 13 bases between them. The CDR3 runs to 14 residues. The chain's CDR3 is CASSLIRDPNTQYF. DNA for the CDR3: TGTGCCAGCAGTTTAATCCGGGACCCGAATACGCAGTATTTT.

The chain has TRBV20-1 and TRBJ2-5; 7 bases line up with TRBD1. The CDR3 has 15 amino acids. The ends lost 4 bases at V and 0 bases at J; junction bases unmatched: 8. Germline assignment: CDR1 DFQATT and CDR2 SNEGSKA (reference sequence). The CDR3 loop reads CSAIETGWYQETQYF. The CDR3 DNA is TGCAGTGCTATAGAGACAGGGTGGTACCAAGAGACCCAGTACTTC.

This sequence joins TRBV10-3 and TRBJ2-2, with 8 bases lining up with TRBD2. The V and J ends lost 7 bases and 7 bases, in that order; junction bases with no gene match: 5. Germline values: CDR1 ENHRY, CDR2 SYGVKD. This CDR3 contains 13 residues. The CDR3 is CAINLGGDGELFF. CDR3 DNA sequence: TGTGCCATCAATCTCGGGGGGGACGGGGAGCTGTTTTTT.

A few counts support this clonotype. The rearrangement links TRBV28 to TRBJ1-5, with D maybe TRBD1 (5 bases). Trimming left V 6 bases short and J 2 bases short, with 14 bases between. From germline, CDR1 is MDHEN and CDR2 SYDVKM. This CDR3 comprises 15 residues. The CDR3 region has the DNA TGTGCCAGCAGCCCAGGGTTTTATGGCAATCAGCCCCAGCATTTT. Amino acid sequence: CASSPGFYGNQPQHF.

This clonotype occurred many times. The chain joins TRBV29-1 to TRBJ2-6, with D maybe TRBD1 (6 bases). Germline V gene data show CDR1 as SQVTM and CDR2 as ANQGSEA. The CDR3 has 14 residues. Deletions cut 5 bases from V and 3 bases from J, with 11 bases between. The CDR3: CSVQQGGGANVLTF. The CDR3 DNA reads TGCAGCGTTCAACAGGGCGGTGGGGCCAACGTCCTGACTTTC.

This clonotype turned up a few times. The V gene is TRBV9, the J gene TRBJ2-2; D call uncertain. The CDR3 consists of 12 residues. Deletions cut 1 base from V and 7 bases from J, with 5 bases between. The germline V gene encodes CDR1 SGDLS and CDR2 YYNGEE. The CDR3 coding sequence is TGTGCCAGCAGCGTAACTAACGGGGAGCTGTTTTTT. Translated: CASSVTNGELFF.

This clonotype occurred many times. The chain recombines TRBV12-3 or TRBV12-4 with TRBJ1-1, with D uncertain. CDR3 length: 14 amino acids. Trimming shortened V by 3 bases and J by 4 bases, and 12 bases separated the two germline ends. Written as DNA, the CDR3 is TGTGCCAGCAGTTTGAGTTTGACGAGCACTGAAGCTTTCTTT. This codes for CASSLSLTSTEAFF.

This chain uses TRBV7-9 with TRBJ2-5; 8 bases agree with TRBD1. Germline-derived CDR1 and CDR2 are SEHNR and FQNEAQ (reference sequence). The CDR3 loop spans 16 amino acids. Trimming removed 7 bases from V and 3 bases from J; junction bases left unmatched: 13. DNA of the CDR3: TGTGCCAGCACCCCAGGTGGCAGGGGGCTTGAAGAGACCCAGTACTTC. Amino acids: CASTPGGRGLEETQYF.

This clonotype was found many times. Here the CDR3 DNA reads TGTGCCAGCAGTTTCTTTACGGCCACCTCCTACAATGAGCAGTTCTTC. This translates into CASSFFTATSYNEQFF. V is TRBV12-3 or TRBV12-4 and J is TRBJ2-1; no clear D gene. CDR3 length: 16 residues. V lost 3 bases and J 0 bases, leaving 12 bases between the germline ends.

The chain has TRBV12-3 or TRBV12-4 and TRBJ1-6; 8 bases are shared with TRBD1. V gave up 4 bases and J gave up 10 bases; unmatched junction bases: 6. The CDR3 is 14 amino acids. The CDR3 here is CASSSMAGGSPLHF. In DNA, the CDR3 is TGTGCCAGCAGTTCCATGGCAGGGGGCTCACCCCTCCACTTT.